Each of the 26 T cell receptor beta chains below was sequenced from the same sample in a study of vaccination and CD4 T cells after COVID-19. Antigen specificity for these receptors is unknown. The Oncomine TCR Beta short-read assay generated sequence data from the DNA of cultured CD4+ T cells. TCRdb re-derived calls from the PCR reads in MiXCR, one entry per CDR3 protein. This table has tens of thousands of distinct CDR3 sequences, roughly 64% appearing once. As for treatment: 10-day PBMC culture with coronavirus spike peptide pools or control peptides (ViraFEST assay). Sequenced: CD4+ T cells from blood, cultured in vitro. The origin of the receptors is a human donor who had recovered from COVID-19.

The chain combines TRBV15 with TRBJ2-7, with 8 bases aligning to TRBD2. Per germline, CDR1 LNHNV and CDR2 YYDKDF (reference sequence). After removal of 3 bases from V and 5 bases from J, the junction contained 12 bases not matched to a gene. The CDR3 sequence is 16 residues long. This CDR3 is CATSSVRELAVHEQYF. CDR3 bases: TGTGCCACCAGCAGTGTCCGGGAACTAGCGGTCCACGAGCAGTACTTC.

This clonotype was recorded a few times. This sequence joins TRBV6-2 or TRBV6-3 and TRBJ2-5, with 14 positions matching TRBD2. The CDR3 has 16 amino acids. Unmatched junction bases numbered 7, after V lost 5 bases and J lost 5 bases. Germline V gene sequence: CDR1 MNHEY, CDR2 SVGEGT. The CDR3 sequence is CASSGRRLAGGETQYF. In nucleotides, the CDR3 is TGTGCCAGCAGTGGCCGGCGACTAGCGGGAGGGGAGACCCAGTACTTC.

V usage is TRBV6-1 and J usage is TRBJ2-4; either TRBD1 or TRBD2 may fit D (5 bases each). V dropped 2 bases and J dropped 0 bases, with 20 bases sitting between them. This CDR3 has 19 residues. The germline V gene encodes CDR1 MNHNS and CDR2 SASEGT. CDR3 DNA sequence: TGTGCCAGCAGTGAATTTGGCAGGGACGGTACCCTAGCCAAAAACATTCAGTACTTC. It encodes CASSEFGRDGTLAKNIQYF.

The V call is TRBV9, the J call TRBJ1-1; D ambiguous. The CDR3 extends over 15 amino acids. The germline V gene encodes CDR1 SGDLS and CDR2 YYNGEE. V was clipped by 9 bases and J by 8 bases, with 26 bases between them. The CDR3 spells CATPRNSGNGEEAFF. In DNA, the CDR3 is TGTGCCACTCCGCGAAACTCCGGGAATGGTGAGGAAGCTTTCTTT.

This sequence joins TRBV6-2 or TRBV6-3 and TRBJ2-3; maybe TRBD2 (6 bases). Germline lookup yields CDR1 MNHEY and CDR2 SVGEGT. CDR3 length: 12 residues. Trimming left V 7 bases short and J 3 bases short, with 8 bases between. The DNA for the CDR3 is TGTGCCAGCAAGGAGGGTACAGATACGCAGTATTTT. Residues: CASKEGTDTQYF.

The chain combines TRBV28 with TRBJ1-2; TRBD1 is a possible D gene (6 bases). The CDR3 contains 12 residues. The V end was cut by 5 bases, the J end by 2 bases, with 6 bases between. Germline loops: CDR1 MDHEN, CDR2 SYDVKM. CDR3 sequence: CASSGQNYGYTF. CDR3 nucleotide sequence: TGTGCCAGCAGTGGACAGAACTATGGCTACACCTTC.

The chain combines TRBV19 with TRBJ1-2; TRBD1 might be the D (6 bases). Germline-derived CDR1 and CDR2 are LNHDA and SQIVND (reference sequence). V shed 4 bases and J shed 0 bases, with 12 bases lying between them. The CDR3 loop spans 15 amino acids. The CDR3 DNA reads TGTGCCAGTAGTACCTACAGGGCACCTAACTATGGCTACACCTTC. Translating gives CASSTYRAPNYGYTF.

This sequence joins TRBV20-1 and TRBJ2-5; D tentatively reads TRBD1 or TRBD2 (5 bases each). Trimming removed 7 bases at V and 5 bases at J, with 26 bases between. Germline V CDR1 and CDR2: DFQATT, SNEGSKA (reference sequence). The length of the CDR3 is 16 residues. The CDR3 bases are TGCAGTGGTACCGGGACGTCAGCCACCCGCCGGGAGACCCAGTACTTC. Protein: CSGTGTSATRRETQYF.

This clonotype appeared a few times. The V gene is TRBV7-9, the J gene TRBJ1-2; D uncertain. CDR1 is SEHNR, CDR2 FQNEAQ, per germline (reference sequence). Trimming removed 6 bases from V and 4 bases from J, with 24 bases in between. CDR3 length equals 17 residues. The DNA for the CDR3 is TGTGCCAGCAGGCATTCAGTTGGAGGGCGCGGAGTCTATGGCTACACCTTC. It specifies CASRHSVGGRGVYGYTF. The variable domain in full, with the rest retrieved from reference TRBV7-9 and TRBJ1-2, is DTGVSQNPRHKITKRGQNVTFRCDPISEHNRLYWYRQTLGQGPEFLTYFQNEAQLEKSRLLSDRFSAERPKGSFSTLEIQRTEQGDSAMYLCASRHSVGGRGVYGYTFGSGTRLTVV.

The V and J genes are TRBV7-2 and TRBJ1-2; TRBD1 aligns across 7 bases. The CDR3 runs to 14 residues. V was pared by 6 bases and J by 8 bases, with 12 bases of the junction left unmatched. The germline V gene has CDR1 SGHTA and CDR2 FQGNSA. CDR3 DNA: TGTGCCAGCAGGACAATACAGGGGCGGAGAGGCTACACCTTC. This gives the protein CASRTIQGRRGYTF.

This clonotype occurred a few times. The chain has TRBV27 and TRBJ1-5; tentative D call: TRBD1 (5 bases). The CDR3 contains 14 residues. CDR1 and CDR2 (germline): MNHEY, SMNVEV (reference sequence). V lost 2 bases, J lost 4 bases, and 9 bases lay in between. The CDR3 reads CASSLSRVNQPQHF. The CDR3 DNA reads as TGTGCCAGCAGTTTAAGCAGGGTAAATCAGCCCCAGCATTTT.

The chain couples TRBV20-1 to TRBJ2-5; 9 bases fit TRBD1. The germline gives CDR1 DFQATT, CDR2 SNEGSKA (reference sequence). The V and J ends lost 6 bases and 2 bases, in that order; junction bases with no gene match: 7. This CDR3 is built from 14 residues. This chain's CDR3 is CSAYGTGLQETQYF. CDR3 DNA: TGCAGTGCATATGGGACAGGGCTTCAAGAGACCCAGTACTTC.

This chain joins TRBV28 and TRBJ1-2; TRBD1 matches at 7 bases. Germline trimming cut 5 bases from V and 4 bases from J; bases unmatched to any gene: 7. This CDR3 spans 14 amino acids. The germline CDR1 and CDR2 sequences are MDHEN and SYDVKM. DNA of the CDR3: TGTGCCAGCAGTCCGCCGGGACAGAGCTATGGCTACACCTTC. It codes for CASSPPGQSYGYTF.

The chain is built from TRBV20-1 and TRBJ1-2; 7 nucleotides match TRBD1. With V trimmed by 6 bases and J by 4 bases, 8 bases remained unmatched. The CDR3 sequence is 13 residues long. The germline V gene has CDR1 DFQATT and CDR2 SNEGSKA (reference sequence). DNA of the CDR3: TGCAGTGCCCGACCTGACAGGGTCTATGGCTACACCTTC. Translated: CSARPDRVYGYTF.

The V call is TRBV20-1, the J call TRBJ1-5; TRBD1 is a possible D gene (5 bases). There are 13 residues in the CDR3. Trimming cost V 4 bases and J 7 bases, with 14 bases left between them. Germline V gene data show CDR1 as DFQATT and CDR2 as SNEGSKA (reference sequence). The CDR3 coding sequence is TGCAGTGCTAACCGACCAGGGACCCAGCCCCAGCATTTT. Its protein product is CSANRPGTQPQHF.

The rearrangement joins TRBV27 to TRBJ1-5; 11 bases match TRBD1. CDR1 and CDR2 from the germline V gene are MNHEY and SMNVEV (reference sequence). V lost 5 bases to trimming and J lost 5 bases; unmatched junction nucleotides: 5. This CDR3 comprises 15 residues. CDR3 bases: TGTGCCAGCAGTCAAATGGACAGGGGGCATCAGCCCCAGCATTTT. It is translated as CASSQMDRGHQPQHF.

This sequence joins TRBV9 and TRBJ2-3, with D possibly being TRBD2 (6 bases). The germline CDR1 and CDR2 sequences are SGDLS and YYNGEE. The V end was cut by 4 bases, the J end by 5 bases, with 17 bases between. The CDR3 runs 15 residues. CDR3 DNA sequence: TGTGCCAGCAGCTTAAGAGGGGTGCGGGGAGATACGCAGTATTTT. Its translation is CASSLRGVRGDTQYF.

This clonotype was detected once. V and J are TRBV7-8 and TRBJ2-7; TRBD1 matches at 12 bases. The CDR3 length is 14 residues. Trimming took 5 bases from V and 6 from J; bases not matched to a gene: 5. Looked up from germline, CDR1 is SGHVS and CDR2 is FQNEAQ. CDR3: CASSGGTGGLEQYF. The CDR3, as DNA: TGTGCCAGCAGCGGCGGGACAGGGGGCCTCGAGCAGTACTTC.

The rearrangement uses TRBV6-2 or TRBV6-3 and TRBJ2-7; 8 bases fit TRBD2. This CDR3 has 17 amino acids. Germline V gene sequence: CDR1 MNHEY, CDR2 SVGEGT. V was clipped by 6 bases and J by 9 bases; unmatched bases: 22. The CDR3 nucleotides read TGTGCCAGCAGCCTTGCCGATCGGGCTAGCGGGCTTTTAAGGCAGTACTTC. Translation gives CASSLADRASGLLRQYF.

CDR3 protein: CASSPARVNNYGYTF. CDR3 bases: TGTGCCAGCAGTCCTGCGCGGGTGAATAACTATGGCTACACCTTC. The chain combines TRBV12-3 or TRBV12-4 with TRBJ1-2, with no clear D. Trimming shortened V by 5 bases and J by 1 base, and 14 bases separated the two germline ends. The CDR3 totals 15 residues.

The chain links TRBV20-1 to TRBJ1-1; 7 bases line up with TRBD1. Per germline, CDR1 DFQATT and CDR2 SNEGSKA (reference sequence). The V gene end was trimmed by 6 bases and the J gene end by 8 bases; junction bases not matched to a gene: 12. The CDR3 length is 13 residues. CDR3 DNA sequence: TGCAGTGCGCAGGACAGGACCGAACTAGAAGCTTTCTTT. Amino acids: CSAQDRTELEAFF.

This chain joins TRBV28 and TRBJ1-6; 7 nucleotides agree with TRBD1. V dropped 6 bases and J dropped 6; count of bases not matched to a gene: 5. CDR1 is MDHEN and CDR2 is SYDVKM in the germline V gene. The CDR3 loop spans 14 amino acids. CDR3: CASRWTGLNSPLHF. Here the CDR3 DNA reads TGTGCCAGCAGATGGACAGGCCTTAATTCACCCCTCCACTTT.

This clonotype was detected only a few times. This chain links TRBV19 with TRBJ1-1; TRBD1 is a possible D gene (6 bases). The V gene lost 1 base and the J gene lost 3 bases, with 9 bases spanning the gap. Germline V gene sequence: CDR1 LNHDA, CDR2 SQIVND (reference sequence). This CDR3 is 14 amino acids long. Here the CDR3 reads CASSIGQGHTEAFF. The CDR3 DNA sequence: TGTGCCAGTAGTATAGGCCAGGGGCACACTGAAGCTTTCTTT. Complete variable domain (other parts from reference TRBV19 and TRBJ1-1): DGGITQSPKYLFRKEGQNVTLSCEQNLNHDAMYWYRQDPGQGLRLIYYSQIVNDFQKGDIAEGYSVSREKKESFPLTVTSAQKNPTAFYLCASSIGQGHTEAFFGQGTRLTVV.

V is TRBV6-1 and J is TRBJ2-7, with TRBD1 matching over 10 bases. V trimming: 6 bases; J trimming: 2 bases; junction bases outside the gene matches: 10. CDR1 and CDR2 (germline): MNHNS, SASEGT. The CDR3 contains 16 residues. The CDR3 sequence: CASRGSHGTGAYEQYF. The CDR3 DNA reads as TGTGCCAGCAGGGGAAGTCACGGGACAGGGGCCTACGAGCAGTACTTC.

This chain joins TRBV27 and TRBJ2-1, with D possibly called TRBD1 or TRBD2 (5 bases each). The germline V gene encodes CDR1 MNHEY and CDR2 SMNVEV (reference sequence). The CDR3 runs to 16 residues. Between the trimmed V and J ends, which lost 1 base and 5 bases, there was a span of 15 bases. CDR3 region: CASSLFGDVRNNEQFF. As DNA, the CDR3 is TGTGCCAGCAGTTTATTTGGGGACGTACGGAACAATGAGCAGTTCTTC.

The chain carries TRBV7-2 and TRBJ1-5; D gene unclear. CDR1 and CDR2 (germline): SGHTA, FQGNSA. This CDR3 is 13 amino acids long. Between the trimmed V and J ends, which lost 6 bases and 1 base, there was a span of 7 bases. The CDR3 DNA reads TGTGCCAGCAGACGCGGGAGCAATCAGCCCCAGCATTTT. Its translation is CASRRGSNQPQHF.